This T cell receptor beta chain was profiled in a study of blood T cell repertoires in COVID-19. Study in general: Spain, Italy and the United States supplied samples that represented acute and convalescent COVID-19. PBMCs, B-cell-depleted T cells, or T cells were the source of the cDNA or gDNA that made up the material.

Produced via immunoSEQ multiplex PCR; TCRdb's table is partial and in-frame only. Here the sample spans about 160,000 clones, 82% being singletons. CDR3 length: 13 amino acids. Germline V gene lookup returns CDR1 SGHTA and CDR2 FQGTGA. Trimming stripped 4 bases from V and 4 bases from J, with 8 bases between. The genes are TRBV7-3 and TRBJ2-1; D might be TRBD2 (5 bases). The sequenced sample was peripheral blood. The receptor was derived from a woman older than 75 with active or convalescent COVID-19. In nucleotides, the CDR3 is TGTGCCAGCAGCTGGACTGCGTACAATGAGCAGTTCTTC. Translated: CASSWTAYNEQFF.